The rows below give T cell receptor beta chains drawn from one sample of a study of response to subunit inactivated influenza vaccine. A single record per CDR3 protein comes from TCRdb applying MiXCR to the RT-PCR reads. The sample consists of about 570,000 distinct CDR3 sequences, 11% of them appearing once. The data also belong to a second study, concerning T cells expressing NK-cell markers.

This material consisted of PBMCs from blood, taken on the day of vaccination. Receptors originate from a man between 45 and 60 years old who received an inactivated influenza vaccine. The CDR3 runs from the conserved cysteine through the conserved F or W. Fields, in order: clone size, V gene, D gene, J gene, CDR3 protein, CDR3 DNA. The D gene is left open where the match is weak. For some rows the clone size is stated as once, few or many, or as a class when expanded; others skip it.

clone size: few
V gene: TRBV20-1
D gene: NA
J gene: TRBJ2-1
CDR3 protein: CSAYQTGSYNEQFF
CDR3 DNA: TGCAGTGCTTATCAGACAGGCTCCTACAATGAGCAGTTCTTC

clone size: many
V gene: TRBV5-1
D gene: TRBD1
J gene: TRBJ2-3
CDR3 protein: CASSLGQGNTDTQYF
CDR3 DNA: TGCGCCAGCAGCTTGGGACAGGGTAACACAGATACGCAGTATTTT

clone size: NA
V gene: TRBV7-6
D gene: TRBD2
J gene: TRBJ2-2
CDR3 protein: CASSSGLAGVDAGELFF
CDR3 DNA: TGTGCCAGCAGCTCTGGGCTAGCGGGAGTTGACGCCGGGGAGCTGTTTTTT

clone size: few
V gene: TRBV9
D gene: TRBD2
J gene: TRBJ2-1
CDR3 protein: CASSVGTSGRGNEQFF
CDR3 DNA: TGTGCCAGCAGCGTAGGGACTAGCGGGAGGGGCAATGAGCAGTTCTTC

clone size: NA
V gene: TRBV11-2
D gene: NA
J gene: TRBJ2-1
CDR3 protein: CASSLRQVPYNEQFF
CDR3 DNA: TGTGCCAGCAGCTTACGACAGGTTCCCTACAATGAGCAGTTCTTC

clone size: NA
V gene: TRBV2
D gene: TRBD2
J gene: TRBJ2-3
CDR3 protein: CAITSGSTDTQYF
CDR3 DNA: TGTGCCATCACTAGCGGCTCCACAGATACGCAGTATTTT

clone size: few
V gene: TRBV4-3
D gene: TRBD2
J gene: TRBJ2-1
CDR3 protein: CASSPQGGVGTSGFNEQFF
CDR3 DNA: TGCGCCAGCAGCCCTCAGGGGGGAGTGGGGACTAGCGGGTTCAATGAGCAGTTCTTC

clone size: many
V gene: TRBV18
D gene: NA
J gene: TRBJ1-6
CDR3 protein: CASSLQGPNSPLHF
CDR3 DNA: TGTGCCAGCTCACTCCAGGGCCCTAATTCACCCCTCCACTTT

clone size: NA
V gene: TRBV7-2
D gene: TRBD1
J gene: TRBJ2-7
CDR3 protein: CASSWGQGIYEQYF
CDR3 DNA: TGTGCCAGCAGCTGGGGACAGGGGATCTACGAGCAGTACTTC

clone size: few
V gene: TRBV24-1
D gene: NA
J gene: TRBJ2-2
CDR3 protein: CATSDTTGRNTGELFF
CDR3 DNA: TGTGCCACCAGTGATACAACTGGGAGGAACACCGGGGAGCTGTTTTTT

clone size: NA
V gene: TRBV12-3/TRBV12-4
D gene: NA
J gene: TRBJ2-3
CDR3 protein: CASSFSDSGTDTQYF
CDR3 DNA: TGTGCCAGCAGTTTCTCTGATAGCGGCACAGATACGCAGTATTTT

clone size: NA
V gene: TRBV10-3
D gene: NA
J gene: TRBJ2-2
CDR3 protein: CAIKGFPTGELFF
CDR3 DNA: TGTGCCATCAAGGGGTTCCCCACCGGGGAGCTGTTTTTT

clone size: few
V gene: TRBV12-3/TRBV12-4
D gene: NA
J gene: TRBJ1-1
CDR3 protein: CASRERGGRPEAFF
CDR3 DNA: TGTGCCAGCAGAGAGAGGGGGGGACGGCCTGAAGCTTTCTTT

clone size: many
V gene: TRBV7-2
D gene: TRBD2
J gene: TRBJ2-1
CDR3 protein: CASSLGTSGGTEQFF
CDR3 DNA: TGTGCCAGCAGCTTAGGGACTAGCGGGGGAACTGAGCAGTTCTTC

clone size: few
V gene: TRBV28
D gene: TRBD2
J gene: TRBJ2-1
CDR3 protein: CASSLFIAGVGNEQFF
CDR3 DNA: TGTGCCAGCAGTTTATTCATCGCGGGAGTCGGAAATGAGCAGTTCTTC

clone size: once
V gene: TRBV20-1
D gene: TRBD2
J gene: TRBJ2-3
CDR3 protein: CRAPSGRDTQYF
CDR3 DNA: TGCCGTGCTCCCAGCGGGAGAGATACGCAGTATTTT

clone size: NA
V gene: TRBV9
D gene: TRBD2
J gene: TRBJ2-7
CDR3 protein: CASSAGGQYEQYF
CDR3 DNA: TGTGCCAGCAGCGCGGGGGGGCAGTACGAGCAGTACTTC

clone size: many
V gene: TRBV7-2
D gene: NA
J gene: TRBJ2-3
CDR3 protein: CASSFRGGDTQYF
CDR3 DNA: TGTGCCAGCAGCTTCCGAGGGGGAGATACGCAGTATTTT

clone size: few
V gene: TRBV3-1
D gene: TRBD2
J gene: TRBJ2-1
CDR3 protein: CASSQDRTSGRNEQFF
CDR3 DNA: TGTGCCAGCAGCCAAGATAGGACTAGCGGGAGAAATGAGCAGTTCTTC

clone size: few
V gene: TRBV12-3/TRBV12-4
D gene: TRBD1
J gene: TRBJ2-3
CDR3 protein: CASSPRTGNF
CDR3 DNA: TGTGCCAGCAGTCCCCGGACAGGGAACTTT

clone size: NA
V gene: TRBV9
D gene: TRBD1
J gene: TRBJ2-3
CDR3 protein: CASSVDGTGVPDTQYF
CDR3 DNA: TGTGCCAGCAGCGTAGACGGGACAGGGGTACCAGATACGCAGTATTTT

clone size: NA
V gene: TRBV20-1
D gene: TRBD1
J gene: TRBJ2-3
CDR3 protein: CSAREDRVADTQYF
CDR3 DNA: TGCAGTGCTAGAGAGGACAGGGTAGCAGATACGCAGTATTTT

clone size: NA
V gene: TRBV6-5
D gene: NA
J gene: TRBJ2-7
CDR3 protein: CASSYSIQGTYEQYF
CDR3 DNA: TGTGCCAGCAGTTACTCGATACAGGGAACCTACGAGCAGTACTTC

clone size: NA
V gene: TRBV12-3/TRBV12-4
D gene: TRBD2
J gene: TRBJ2-3
CDR3 protein: CASSQQLAGRDTQYF
CDR3 DNA: TGTGCCAGCAGTCAACAATTAGCGGGGAGAGATACGCAGTATTTT

clone size: NA
V gene: TRBV30
D gene: NA
J gene: TRBJ2-7
CDR3 protein: CAWNRPYRQLTYEQYF
CDR3 DNA: TGTGCCTGGAACCGTCCCTATCGACAACTTACCTACGAGCAGTACTTC

clone size: NA
V gene: TRBV6-1
D gene: NA
J gene: TRBJ2-1
CDR3 protein: CASTPGAYNEQFF
CDR3 DNA: TGTGCCAGTACGCCCGGGGCCTACAATGAGCAGTTCTTC

clone size: few
V gene: TRBV7-3
D gene: NA
J gene: TRBJ2-3
CDR3 protein: CASSWVEGADTQYF
CDR3 DNA: TGTGCCAGCAGCTGGGTAGAGGGCGCAGATACGCAGTATTTT

clone size: NA
V gene: TRBV15
D gene: NA
J gene: TRBJ2-6
CDR3 protein: CATSLGGTYSSGANVLTF
CDR3 DNA: TGTGCCACCAGCCTAGGGGGGACGTATTCCTCTGGGGCCAACGTCCTGACTTTC

clone size: NA
V gene: TRBV7-2
D gene: NA
J gene: TRBJ1-2
CDR3 protein: CASSSGPRGNYGYTF
CDR3 DNA: TGTGCCAGCAGCTCGGGCCCACGGGGTAACTATGGCTACACCTTC

clone size: few
V gene: TRBV29-1
D gene: NA
J gene: TRBJ1-2
CDR3 protein: CSVPDTYYGYTF
CDR3 DNA: TGCAGCGTTCCGGACACTTACTATGGCTACACCTTC

clone size: few
V gene: TRBV29-1
D gene: TRBD2
J gene: TRBJ2-1
CDR3 protein: CSVRWGGGFDEQFF
CDR3 DNA: TGCAGCGTCAGGTGGGGCGGGGGGTTTGATGAGCAGTTCTTC

clone size: few
V gene: TRBV3-1
D gene: NA
J gene: TRBJ2-3
CDR3 protein: CASSHGEDTQYF
CDR3 DNA: TGTGCCAGCAGCCACGGCGAAGATACGCAGTATTTT

clone size: NA
V gene: TRBV12-3/TRBV12-4
D gene: NA
J gene: TRBJ1-3
CDR3 protein: CASSLFLLGNTIYF
CDR3 DNA: TGTGCCAGCAGTTTGTTCTTACTTGGAAACACCATATATTTT

clone size: NA
V gene: TRBV24-1
D gene: NA
J gene: TRBJ2-3
CDR3 protein: CATSGQGTLPRTDTQYF
CDR3 DNA: TGTGCCACCAGTGGACAAGGGACACTACCTCGCACAGATACGCAGTATTTT

clone size: many
V gene: TRBV6-5
D gene: TRBD1
J gene: TRBJ2-7
CDR3 protein: CASSYWGQGSYEQYF
CDR3 DNA: TGTGCCAGCAGTTACTGGGGACAGGGTTCATACGAGCAGTACTTC